One sample yielded the 20 T cell receptor beta chains listed below, sequenced in a study of shared clonotypes between healthy human individuals. The assay was immunoSEQ multiplex PCR, and TCRdb's table has in-frame clones only and misses some. This repertoire shows hundreds of thousands of clones, 73% found once; its top ten account for under 2%. Material: memory CD4+ T cells sorted from blood. Documented subset: CD45RA-negative fraction. These receptors all come from a woman in her thirties in good health.

This chain joins TRBV27 and TRBJ1-1; D possibly corresponds to TRBD1 (6 bases). Germline CDR1 reads MNHEY; CDR2 reads SMNVEV (reference sequence). The CDR3 covers 14 residues. V lost 2 bases and J 1 base, leaving 8 bases between the germline ends. CDR3: CASSLTGQNTEAFF. As DNA, the CDR3 is TGTGCCAGCAGTTTAACAGGGCAGAACACTGAAGCTTTCTTT.

The chain carries TRBV29-1 and TRBJ1-2; D ambiguous. Germline V CDR1 and CDR2: SQVTM, ANQGSEA. CDR3 length equals 13 residues. With 4 bases removed from V and 7 bases from J, the gap between germline ends came to 16 bases. Written as DNA, the CDR3 is TGCAGCGTTGGAGGACCATCGGGGTTTGGCTACACCTTC. Its protein product is CSVGGPSGFGYTF. The entire variable domain, with the rest obtained from reference TRBV29-1 and TRBJ1-2, is as follows: SAVISQKPSRDICQRGTSLTIQCQVDSQVTMMFWYRQQPGQSLTLIATANQGSEATYESGFVIDKFPISRPNLTFSTLTVSNMSPEDSSIYLCSVGGPSGFGYTFGSGTRLTVV.

The genes are TRBV2 and TRBJ2-7; perhaps TRBD1 as D (6 bases). CDR1 and CDR2 (germline): SNHLY, FYNNEI. The CDR3 length is 12 residues. V was cut by 5 bases and J by 5 bases, with 10 bases left in between. The CDR3 nucleotides are TGTGCCAGCAGTACAGGGTGGGACGAGCAGTACTTC. Translated: CASSTGWDEQYF.

This clone has just a few counts. This rearrangement joins TRBV7-2 to TRBJ2-7, with D perhaps TRBD1 (7 bases). V was cut by 5 bases and J by 7 bases, with 18 bases left in between. Germline CDR1 reads SGHTA; CDR2 reads FQGNSA. This CDR3 has 14 residues. Here the CDR3 reads CASSGPGGRSEQYF. DNA for the CDR3: TGTGCCAGCAGCGGACCAGGGGGGAGAAGTGAGCAGTACTTC.

The chain recombines TRBV19 with TRBJ2-1; possible D gene TRBD2, 7 bases. Germline values: CDR1 LNHDA, CDR2 SQIVND (reference sequence). V dropped 6 bases and J dropped 7 bases, with 16 bases sitting between them. The CDR3 sequence is 14 residues long. Here the CDR3 DNA reads TGTGCCAGTAGCTCGGGGGAGGGGGTGAATGAGCAGTTCTTC. Its translation is CASSSGEGVNEQFF.

The chain combines TRBV6-5 with TRBJ2-5, with D possibly TRBD2 on 7 matching bases. The CDR3 runs to 15 residues. Trimming took off 10 bases at V and 2 bases at J, with 20 bases between the two ends. Germline-derived CDR1 and CDR2 are MNHEY and SVGAGI. In DNA form, the CDR3 reads TGTGCCACCTCAAGGGGGGGCGCAGGACAAGAGACCCAGTACTTC. It translates to CATSRGGAGQETQYF.

The chain is built from TRBV6-1 and TRBJ1-1; D is possibly TRBD1 (6 bases). Germline values: CDR1 MNHNS, CDR2 SASEGT. This CDR3 spans 18 amino acids. The V end lost 2 bases, the J end lost 4 bases, and 23 bases lay between the germline ends. The CDR3 spells CASSEFSGAGDLSTEAFF. For the CDR3, the DNA is TGTGCCAGCAGTGAATTTAGCGGGGCAGGGGATCTGAGCACTGAAGCTTTCTTT.

This clone was picked up one time. This chain joins TRBV2 and TRBJ2-7, with TRBD1 matching 8 bases. V shed 2 bases and J 5 bases; nucleotides not matched to a gene: 8. This CDR3 is 15 amino acids long. The germline gives CDR1 SNHLY, CDR2 FYNNEI. CDR3 amino acids: CASSERKGQGDEQYF. CDR3 nucleotides: TGTGCCAGCAGTGAAAGAAAAGGACAGGGCGACGAGCAGTACTTC.

This clone was seen a single time. The rearrangement uses TRBV4-1 and TRBJ1-4, with 8 bases matching TRBD1. Germline assignment: CDR1 MGHRA and CDR2 YSYEKL. The CDR3 totals 15 residues. The V gene end was trimmed by 4 bases and the J gene end by 8 bases; junction bases not matched to a gene: 9. CDR3 loop: CASSPGQGVGEKLFF. In DNA, the CDR3 is TGCGCCAGCAGCCCCGGACAGGGAGTAGGGGAAAAACTGTTTTTT.

The rearrangement links TRBV19 to TRBJ2-1, with TRBD2 identical over 7 bases. The CDR3 is 14 amino acids. The germline V gene encodes CDR1 LNHDA and CDR2 SQIVND (reference sequence). V shed 7 bases and J 8 bases; nucleotides not matched to a gene: 11. CDR3 coding DNA: TGTGCCAGTACCCCCAGGGAGGGAACGCATGAGCAGTTCTTC. Translating it yields CASTPREGTHEQFF. Full variable domain (outside the CDR3, taken from reference TRBV19 and TRBJ2-1): DGGITQSPKYLFRKEGQNVTLSCEQNLNHDAMYWYRQDPGQGLRLIYYSQIVNDFQKGDIAEGYSVSREKKESFPLTVTSAQKNPTAFYLCASTPREGTHEQFFGPGTRLTVL.

This clone appeared once. The rearrangement links TRBV19 to TRBJ2-6, with 7 bases that match TRBD1. Germline CDR1 reads LNHDA; CDR2 reads SQIVND (reference sequence). This CDR3 has 16 residues. V lost 9 bases and J lost 0; bases outside the gene matches: 8. The CDR3, as DNA: TGTGCCAGCCACGTGGGGACAGTCTCTGGGGCCAACGTCCTGACTTTC. Translating gives CASHVGTVSGANVLTF.

The rearrangement links TRBV5-1 to TRBJ1-2; 7 bases fit TRBD1. CDR1 and CDR2 (germline): SGHRS, YFSETQ. The CDR3 has 14 amino acids. V shed 4 bases, J shed 5 bases, and the junction held 8 bases outside the gene matches. CDR3 amino acids: CASSVRTGAYGYTF. The CDR3 DNA reads as TGCGCCAGCAGCGTACGGACAGGCGCTTATGGCTACACCTTC. The full variable domain, with the rest looked up from reference TRBV5-1 and TRBJ1-2, is KAGVTQTPRYLIKTRGQQVTLSCSPISGHRSVSWYQQTPGQGLQFLFEYFSETQRNKGNFPGRFSGRQFSNSRSEMNVSTLELGDSALYLCASSVRTGAYGYTFGSGTRLTVV.

J is TRBJ2-7 and V is TRBV2, with D hard to call. This CDR3 spans 11 amino acids. The germline gives CDR1 SNHLY, CDR2 FYNNEI. V was cut by 7 bases and J by 4 bases, with 8 bases left in between. The CDR3 sequence is CASIFTYEQYF. The CDR3 coding sequence is TGTGCCAGCATCTTTACGTACGAGCAGTACTTC.

This clone was seen only once. This rearrangement joins TRBV6-6 to TRBJ2-6; D not resolved. Germline CDR1 is MNHNY and CDR2 is SVGAGI (reference sequence). This CDR3 is 14 amino acids long. The V end lost 4 bases, the J end lost 4 bases, and 8 bases lay between the germline ends. The chain's CDR3 is CASSSSSGANVLTF. DNA for the CDR3: TGTGCCAGCAGTTCCTCCTCGGGGGCCAACGTCCTGACTTTC.

The chain employs TRBV29-1 and TRBJ2-3; D call uncertain. CDR3 length equals 13 residues. CDR1 is SQVTM and CDR2 is ANQGSEA in the germline V gene. V was shortened by 0 bases and J by 0 bases, with 4 bases between the two germline ends. CDR3 residues: CSVEETSTDTQYF. As DNA, the CDR3 is TGCAGCGTTGAAGAAACTAGCACAGATACGCAGTATTTT.

V is TRBV6-4 and J is TRBJ1-5, with 8 bases identical to TRBD1. The CDR3 sequence is 17 residues long. The V gene end was trimmed by 4 bases and the J gene end by 0 bases; junction bases not matched to a gene: 8. Germline values: CDR1 MRHNA, CDR2 SNTAGT. CDR3 region: CASSVGTGEDSNQPQHF. CDR3 sequence (DNA): TGTGCCAGCAGTGTAGGGACAGGCGAAGATAGCAATCAGCCCCAGCATTTT.

V gene TRBV28 combines with J gene TRBJ2-2; 8 bases are a match to TRBD1. The trim removed 5 bases at V and 5 bases at J, leaving 4 bases unmatched. There are 14 residues in the CDR3. The germline CDR1 and CDR2 sequences are MDHEN and SYDVKM. CDR3 region: CASSRQGATGELFF. In DNA form, the CDR3 reads TGTGCCAGCAGTCGGCAGGGGGCAACCGGGGAGCTGTTTTTT.

The chain uses TRBV5-1 and TRBJ2-7; 8 nucleotides agree with TRBD1. Germline loops: CDR1 SGHRS, CDR2 YFSETQ. Unmatched junction bases numbered 6, after V lost 3 bases and J lost 4 bases. This CDR3 spans 14 amino acids. This chain's CDR3 is CASSYGQGAYEQYF. In nucleotides, the CDR3 is TGCGCCAGCAGCTATGGACAGGGAGCTTACGAGCAGTACTTC.

As regards this clone: The germline gene is not matched at one end of the junction; a read error may be the cause. V is TRBV5-1 and J is TRBJ2-1; 7 bases align to TRBD2. The CDR3 has 13 amino acids. Germline-derived CDR1 and CDR2 are SGHRS and YFSETQ. Here the CDR3 reads CASSLSSDAGAIF. The CDR3 region has the DNA TGCGCCAGCAGCTTGTCTTCAGACGCGGGAGCTATCTTC.

The V gene is TRBV28, the J gene TRBJ1-3, with D maybe TRBD1 (6 bases). The germline V gene has CDR1 MDHEN and CDR2 SYDVKM. The V gene lost 5 bases and the J gene lost 2 bases, with 13 bases spanning the gap. The CDR3 runs 15 residues. DNA for the CDR3: TGTGCCAGCAGTACTAATTCAGGGGCTGGAAACACCATATATTTT. Translating it yields CASSTNSGAGNTIYF.